The rows below give T cell receptor beta chains drawn from one sample of a study of cytotoxic CD8 clonotypes in ibrutinib-treated CLL. Produced via immunoSEQ multiplex PCR; TCRdb's table is partial and in-frame only. The sample shows some 150,000 clones, approximately 81% of them seen only once. This specimen consisted of PBMCs, obtained after 12 months of ibrutinib treatment. The source of these receptors is a human donor with chronic lymphocytic leukemia. Both conserved end residues are part of each CDR3. D genes are given only for firm matches. Clone size is stated in some rows and not others, as once, few, many or a class when expanded.

>16|.|TRBV7-2|.|TRBJ1-5
CASSLLVAGGGQPQHF
TGTGCCAGCAGCTTATTGGTAGCGGGGGGCGGCCAGCCCCAGCATTTT
>13|few|TRBV28|.|TRBJ1-5
CASSSNSNQPQHF
TGTGCCAGCAGTTCCAATAGCAATCAGCCCCAGCATTTT
>15|.|TRBV5-1|.|TRBJ2-7
CASSIAGGLGYEQYF
TGCGCCAGCAGCATCGCCGGGGGACTTGGATACGAGCAGTACTTC
>15|.|TRBV6-1|.|TRBJ2-5
CASSDSWGPQETQYF
TGTGCCAGCAGTGATTCTTGGGGTCCTCAAGAGACCCAGTACTTC
>16|.|TRBV15|TRBD2|TRBJ2-3
CATSRGAGGSPDTQYF
TGTGCCACCAGCAGAGGGGCGGGAGGGAGTCCAGATACGCAGTATTTT
>14|once|TRBV5-1|TRBD2|TRBJ2-1
CASRSGTSANEQFF
TGCGCCAGCAGGTCAGGGACTAGCGCCAATGAGCAGTTCTTC
>14|few|TRBV27|.|TRBJ2-7
CASRAGGVSYEQYF
TGTGCCAGCCGCGCGGGTGGAGTCTCCTACGAGCAGTACTTC
>14|.|TRBV7-9|.|TRBJ2-7
CASSLDVSSYEQYF
TGTGCCAGCAGCTTAGACGTAAGCTCCTACGAGCAGTACTTC
>14|.|TRBV7-8|TRBD2|TRBJ2-1
CASSSGLEVYEQFF
TGTGCCAGCAGCTCGGGACTAGAAGTCTATGAGCAGTTCTTC
>13|few|TRBV28|TRBD2|TRBJ2-7
CASMAGGPFEQYF
TGTGCCAGCATGGCGGGAGGGCCTTTCGAGCAGTACTTC
>11|.|TRBV5-5|.|TRBJ2-7
CASSFYNEQYF
TGTGCCAGCAGCTTTTACAACGAGCAGTACTTC
>15|once|TRBV6-5|TRBD1|TRBJ1-5
CASSYSGTGLQPQHF
TGTGCCAGCAGTTACTCCGGGACAGGGTTGCAGCCCCAGCATTTT
>14|.|TRBV30|.|TRBJ1-2
CAWRGGSRVHGYTF
TGTGCCTGGAGGGGTGGGTCCAGGGTTCATGGCTACACCTTC
>13|.|TRBV30|.|TRBJ1-2
CAYLRRTNYGYTF
TGTGCCTACTTAAGACGGACTAACTATGGCTACACCTTC
>13|.|TRBV11-2|TRBD1|TRBJ1-2
CASSPTGYYGYTF
TGTGCCAGCAGCCCGACAGGGTACTATGGCTACACCTTC
>15|once|TRBV7-2|.|TRBJ2-5
CASSSQVGKGETQYF
TGTGCCAGCAGCTCCCAAGTCGGGAAGGGCGAGACCCAGTACTTC
>16|once|TRBV11-2|.|TRBJ2-3
CASSPEGRRGTDTQYF
TGTGCCAGCAGCCCCGAAGGGCGGAGGGGCACAGATACGCAGTATTTT
>15|.|TRBV7-7|TRBD1|TRBJ2-7
CASSYGTGETYEQYF
TGTGCCAGCAGCTACGGGACAGGGGAAACCTACGAGCAGTACTTC
>16|.|TRBV27|.|TRBJ2-7
CASSLFRGTVQGEQYF
TGTGCCAGCAGTTTATTCAGGGGAACGGTGCAGGGCGAGCAGTACTTC
>19|few|TRBV7-2|.|TRBJ2-1
CASSLVTYPALGLYNEQFF
TGTGCCAGCAGCTTAGTAACGTACCCGGCCTTGGGACTTTACAATGAGCAGTTCTTC
>15|.|TRBV19|TRBD1|TRBJ1-1
CASSMGQARSTEAFF
TGTGCCAGTAGTATGGGACAGGCGAGGAGCACTGAAGCTTTCTTT
>16|.|TRBV11-1|TRBD2|TRBJ2-5
CASSLGRLAGMETQYF
TGTGCCAGCAGCTTAGGTCGACTAGCGGGAATGGAGACCCAGTACTTC
>17|.|TRBV7-9|TRBD2|TRBJ2-1
CASSEEWRLAGFNEQFF
TGTGCCAGCAGCGAAGAGTGGCGACTAGCGGGATTCAATGAGCAGTTCTTC
>14|.|TRBV27|TRBD2|TRBJ2-3
CASKSGRGTDTQYF
TGTGCCAGTAAGAGCGGGAGGGGCACAGATACGCAGTATTTT
>11|.|TRBV4-1|.|TRBJ2-1
CASSLWDEQFF
TGCGCCAGCAGCCTATGGGATGAGCAGTTCTTC
>13|few|TRBV7-2|.|TRBJ2-7
CASSLSGSYEQYF
TGTGCCAGCAGCTTATCTGGCTCCTACGAGCAGTACTTC